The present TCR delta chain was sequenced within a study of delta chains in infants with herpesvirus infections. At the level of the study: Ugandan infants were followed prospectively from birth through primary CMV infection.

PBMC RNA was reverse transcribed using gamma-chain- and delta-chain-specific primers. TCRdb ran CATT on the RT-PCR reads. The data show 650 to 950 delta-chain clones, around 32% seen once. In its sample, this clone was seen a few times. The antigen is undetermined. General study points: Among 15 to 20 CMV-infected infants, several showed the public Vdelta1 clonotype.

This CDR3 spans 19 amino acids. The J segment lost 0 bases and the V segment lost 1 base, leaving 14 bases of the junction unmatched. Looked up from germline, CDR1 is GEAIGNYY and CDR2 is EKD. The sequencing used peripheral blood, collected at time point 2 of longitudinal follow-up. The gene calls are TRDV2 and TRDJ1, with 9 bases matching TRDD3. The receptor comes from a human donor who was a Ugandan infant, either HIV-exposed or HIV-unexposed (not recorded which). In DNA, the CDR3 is TGTGCCTGTGACACTGTCTTGGGGATACGCCTCGGAGACACCGATAAACTCATCTTT. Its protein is CACDTVLGIRLGDTDKLIF.